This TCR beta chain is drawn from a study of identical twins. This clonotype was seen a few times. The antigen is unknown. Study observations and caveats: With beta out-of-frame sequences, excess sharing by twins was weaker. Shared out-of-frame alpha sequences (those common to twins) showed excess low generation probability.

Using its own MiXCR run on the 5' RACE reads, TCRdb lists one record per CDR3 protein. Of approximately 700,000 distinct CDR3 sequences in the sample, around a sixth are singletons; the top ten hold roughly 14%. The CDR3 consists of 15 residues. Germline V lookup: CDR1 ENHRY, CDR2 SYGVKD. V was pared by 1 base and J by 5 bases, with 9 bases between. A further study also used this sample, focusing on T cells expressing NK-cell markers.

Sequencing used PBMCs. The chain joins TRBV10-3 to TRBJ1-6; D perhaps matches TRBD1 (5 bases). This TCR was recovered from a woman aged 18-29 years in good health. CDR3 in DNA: TGTGCCATCAGTGAGTGGGGACGGGATAATTCACCCCTCCACTTT. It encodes CAISEWGRDNSPLHF.